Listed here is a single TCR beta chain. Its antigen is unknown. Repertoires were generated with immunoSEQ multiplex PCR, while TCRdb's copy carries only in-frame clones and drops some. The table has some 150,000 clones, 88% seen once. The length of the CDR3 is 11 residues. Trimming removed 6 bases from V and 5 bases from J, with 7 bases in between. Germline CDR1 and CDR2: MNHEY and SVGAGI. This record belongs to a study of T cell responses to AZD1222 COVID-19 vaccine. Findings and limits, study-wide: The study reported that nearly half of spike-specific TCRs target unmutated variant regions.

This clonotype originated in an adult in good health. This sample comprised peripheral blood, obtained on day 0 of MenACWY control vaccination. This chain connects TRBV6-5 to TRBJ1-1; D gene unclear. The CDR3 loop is CASRAVTEAFF. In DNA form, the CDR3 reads TGTGCCAGCAGGGCGGTAACTGAAGCTTTCTTT.